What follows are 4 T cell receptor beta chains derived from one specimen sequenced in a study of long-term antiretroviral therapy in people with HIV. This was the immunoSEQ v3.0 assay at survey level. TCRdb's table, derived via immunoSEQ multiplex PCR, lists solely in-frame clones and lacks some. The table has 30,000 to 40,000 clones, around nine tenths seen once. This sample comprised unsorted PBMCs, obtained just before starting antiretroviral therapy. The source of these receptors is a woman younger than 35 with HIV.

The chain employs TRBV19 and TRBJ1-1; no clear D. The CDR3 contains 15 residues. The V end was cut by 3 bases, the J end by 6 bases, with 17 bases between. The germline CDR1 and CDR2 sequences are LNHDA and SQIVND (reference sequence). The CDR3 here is CASSIASRFGAEAFF. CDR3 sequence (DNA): TGTGCCAGTAGTATCGCGTCGCGTTTTGGGGCTGAAGCTTTCTTT.

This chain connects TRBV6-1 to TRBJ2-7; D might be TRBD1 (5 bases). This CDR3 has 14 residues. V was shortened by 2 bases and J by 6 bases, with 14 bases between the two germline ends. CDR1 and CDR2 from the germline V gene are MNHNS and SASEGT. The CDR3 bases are TGTGCCAGCAGTGAATCAGGGCCTCCTGCCGAGCAGTACTTC. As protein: CASSESGPPAEQYF.

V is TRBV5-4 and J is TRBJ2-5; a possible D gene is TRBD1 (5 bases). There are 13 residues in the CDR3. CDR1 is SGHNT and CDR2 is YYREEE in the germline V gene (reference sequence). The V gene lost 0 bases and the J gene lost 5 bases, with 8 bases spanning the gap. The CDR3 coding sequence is TGTGCCAGCAGCTTGGGGGGCGAGGAGACCCAGTACTTC. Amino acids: CASSLGGEETQYF.

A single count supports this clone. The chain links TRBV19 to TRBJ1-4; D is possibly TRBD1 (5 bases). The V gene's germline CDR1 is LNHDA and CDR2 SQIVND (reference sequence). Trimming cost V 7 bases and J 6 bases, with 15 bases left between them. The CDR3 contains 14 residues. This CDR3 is CASTPGRVDEKLFF. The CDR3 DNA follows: TGTGCCAGTACCCCAGGGAGGGTCGATGAAAAACTGTTTTTT.